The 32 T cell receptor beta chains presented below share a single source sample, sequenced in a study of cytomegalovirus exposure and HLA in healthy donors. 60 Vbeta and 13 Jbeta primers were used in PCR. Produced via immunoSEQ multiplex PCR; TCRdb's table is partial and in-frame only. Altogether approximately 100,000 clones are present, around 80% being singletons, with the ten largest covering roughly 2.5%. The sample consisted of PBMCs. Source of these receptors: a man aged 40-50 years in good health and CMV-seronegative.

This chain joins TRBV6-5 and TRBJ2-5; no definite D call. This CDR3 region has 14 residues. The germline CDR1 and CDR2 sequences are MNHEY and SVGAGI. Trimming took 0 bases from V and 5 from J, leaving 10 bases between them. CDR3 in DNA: TGTGCCAGCAGTTACTCGCCTAGTTTGGAGACCCAGTACTTC. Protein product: CASSYSPSLETQYF.

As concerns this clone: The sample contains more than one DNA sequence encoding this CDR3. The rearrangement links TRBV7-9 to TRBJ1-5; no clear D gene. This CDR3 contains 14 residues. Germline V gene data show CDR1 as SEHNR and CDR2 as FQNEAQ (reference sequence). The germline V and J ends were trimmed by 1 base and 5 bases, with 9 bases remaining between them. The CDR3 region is CASSLGAQDQPQHF. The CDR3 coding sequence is TGTGCCAGCAGCTTAGGGGCCCAAGATCAGCCCCAGCATTTT.

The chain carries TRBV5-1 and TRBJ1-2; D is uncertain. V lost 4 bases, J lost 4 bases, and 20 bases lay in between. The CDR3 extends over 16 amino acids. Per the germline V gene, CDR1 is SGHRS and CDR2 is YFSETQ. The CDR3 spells CASSRLSPRESYGYTF. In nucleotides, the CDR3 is TGCGCCAGCAGCAGACTTTCGCCGAGGGAAAGCTATGGCTACACCTTC. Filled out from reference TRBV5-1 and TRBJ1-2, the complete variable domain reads KAGVTQTPRYLIKTRGQQVTLSCSPISGHRSVSWYQQTPGQGLQFLFEYFSETQRNKGNFPGRFSGRQFSNSRSEMNVSTLELGDSALYLCASSRLSPRESYGYTFGSGTRLTVV.

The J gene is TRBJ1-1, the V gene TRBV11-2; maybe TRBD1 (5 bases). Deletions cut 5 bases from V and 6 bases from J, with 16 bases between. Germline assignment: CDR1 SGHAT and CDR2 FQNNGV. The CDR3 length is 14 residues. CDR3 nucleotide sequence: TGTGCCAGCAGCCCTCGGGTGGGGGGGGCTGAAGCTTTCTTT. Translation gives CASSPRVGGAEAFF. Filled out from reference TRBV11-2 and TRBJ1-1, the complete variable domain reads EAGVAQSPRYKIIEKRQSVAFWCNPISGHATLYWYQQILGQGPKLLIQFQNNGVVDDSQLPKDRFSAERLKGVDSTLKIQPAKLEDSAVYLCASSPRVGGAEAFFGQGTRLTVV.

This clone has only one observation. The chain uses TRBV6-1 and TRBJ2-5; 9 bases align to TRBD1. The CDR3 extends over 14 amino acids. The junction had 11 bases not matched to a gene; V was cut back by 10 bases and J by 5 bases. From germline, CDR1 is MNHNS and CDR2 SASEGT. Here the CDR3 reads CAIMRDRADETQYF. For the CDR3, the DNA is TGTGCCATCATGAGGGACAGGGCCGATGAGACCCAGTACTTC.

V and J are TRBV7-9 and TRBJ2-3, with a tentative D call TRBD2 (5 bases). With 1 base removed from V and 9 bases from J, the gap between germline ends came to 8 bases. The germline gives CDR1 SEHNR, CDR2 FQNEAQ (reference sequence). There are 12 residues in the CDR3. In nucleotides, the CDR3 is TGTGCCAGCAGCTTAGGAGGAGGAACGCAGTATTTT. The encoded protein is CASSLGGGTQYF.

The CDR3 here is CASRRPGLAGGQGELFF. CDR3 in DNA: TGTGCCAGCAGGAGGCCGGGACTAGCGGGGGGGCAGGGGGAGCTGTTTTTT. V usage is TRBV2 and J usage is TRBJ2-2; 16 positions match TRBD2. Losses at the gene ends were 6 bases for V and 8 bases for J; bases not matched to a gene: 9. The CDR3 is 17 amino acids. Germline CDR1 and CDR2: SNHLY and FYNNEI.

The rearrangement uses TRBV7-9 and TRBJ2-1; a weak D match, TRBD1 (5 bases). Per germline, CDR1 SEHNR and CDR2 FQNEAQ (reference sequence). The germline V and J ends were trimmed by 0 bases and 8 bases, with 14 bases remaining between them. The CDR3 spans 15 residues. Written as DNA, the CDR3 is TGTGCCAGCAGCTTAGCTTTAGGGGTTTCCCATGAGCAGTTCTTC. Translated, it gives CASSLALGVSHEQFF.

The CDR3 loop reads CASSLGPTGANEQYF. The CDR3 DNA reads as TGTGCCAGCAGCCTAGGGCCGACAGGGGCTAACGAGCAGTACTTC. The chain joins TRBV7-6 to TRBJ2-7; TRBD1 matches at 8 bases. The V gene end was trimmed by 5 bases and the J gene end by 5 bases; junction bases not matched to a gene: 11. The germline V gene encodes CDR1 SGHVS and CDR2 FNYEAQ. The CDR3 length is 15 residues.

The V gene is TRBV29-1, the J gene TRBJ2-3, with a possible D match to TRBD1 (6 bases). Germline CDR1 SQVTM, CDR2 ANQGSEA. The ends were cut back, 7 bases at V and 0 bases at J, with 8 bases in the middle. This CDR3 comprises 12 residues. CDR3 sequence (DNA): TGCAGCGGACAGGCGAGCACAGATACGCAGTATTTT. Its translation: CSGQASTDTQYF.

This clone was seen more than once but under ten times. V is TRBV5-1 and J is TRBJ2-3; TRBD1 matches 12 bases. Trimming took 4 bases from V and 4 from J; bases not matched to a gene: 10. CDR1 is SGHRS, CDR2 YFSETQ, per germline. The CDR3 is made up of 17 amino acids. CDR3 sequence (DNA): TGCGCCAGCAGCGGGACAGGGGGCGCAGGGTATGCAGATACGCAGTATTTT. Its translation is CASSGTGGAGYADTQYF.

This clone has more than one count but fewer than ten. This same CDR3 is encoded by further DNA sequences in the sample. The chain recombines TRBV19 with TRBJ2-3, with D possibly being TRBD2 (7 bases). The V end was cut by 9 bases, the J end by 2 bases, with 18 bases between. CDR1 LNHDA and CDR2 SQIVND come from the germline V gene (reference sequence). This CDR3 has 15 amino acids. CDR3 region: CASGLGGGSTDTQYF. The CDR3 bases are TGTGCCAGCGGCTTAGGGGGGGGCTCCACAGATACGCAGTATTTT. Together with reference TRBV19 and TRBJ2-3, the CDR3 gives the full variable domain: DGGITQSPKYLFRKEGQNVTLSCEQNLNHDAMYWYRQDPGQGLRLIYYSQIVNDFQKGDIAEGYSVSREKKESFPLTVTSAQKNPTAFYLCASGLGGGSTDTQYFGPGTRLTVL.

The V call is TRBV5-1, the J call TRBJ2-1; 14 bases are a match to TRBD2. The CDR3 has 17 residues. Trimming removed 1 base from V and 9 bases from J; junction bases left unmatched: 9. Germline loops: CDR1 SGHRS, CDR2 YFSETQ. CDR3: CASSLRLAGGTGLEQFF. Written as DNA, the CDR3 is TGCGCCAGCAGCTTGAGACTAGCGGGGGGGACTGGGCTTGAGCAGTTCTTC.

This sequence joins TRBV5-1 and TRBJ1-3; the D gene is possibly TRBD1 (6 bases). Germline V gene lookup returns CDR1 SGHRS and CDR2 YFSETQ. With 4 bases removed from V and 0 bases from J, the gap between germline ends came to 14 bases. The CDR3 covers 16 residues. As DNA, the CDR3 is TGCGCCAGCAGCGCTGGACAGCTAAGCTCTGGAAACACCATATATTTT. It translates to CASSAGQLSSGNTIYF.

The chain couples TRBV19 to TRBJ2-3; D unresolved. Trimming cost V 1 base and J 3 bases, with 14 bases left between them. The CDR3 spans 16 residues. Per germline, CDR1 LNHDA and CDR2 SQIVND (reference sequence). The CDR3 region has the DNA TGTGCCAGTAGTATAGGAACGGTGAAGTGGACAGATACGCAGTATTTT. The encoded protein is CASSIGTVKWTDTQYF. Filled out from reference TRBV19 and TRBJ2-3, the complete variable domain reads DGGITQSPKYLFRKEGQNVTLSCEQNLNHDAMYWYRQDPGQGLRLIYYSQIVNDFQKGDIAEGYSVSREKKESFPLTVTSAQKNPTAFYLCASSIGTVKWTDTQYFGPGTRLTVL.

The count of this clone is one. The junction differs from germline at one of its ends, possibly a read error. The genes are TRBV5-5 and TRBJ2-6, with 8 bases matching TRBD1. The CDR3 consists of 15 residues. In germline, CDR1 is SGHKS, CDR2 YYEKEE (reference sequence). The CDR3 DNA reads TGTGCCAGCAGTTTGGACAGGGCTGGGGCCAACGTCCTGACTTTC. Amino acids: CASSLDRAGANVLTF.

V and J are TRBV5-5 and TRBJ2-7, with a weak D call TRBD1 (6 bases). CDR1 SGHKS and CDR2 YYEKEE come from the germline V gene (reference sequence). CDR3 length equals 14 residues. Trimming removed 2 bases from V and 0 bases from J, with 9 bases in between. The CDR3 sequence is CASSLLGASYEQYF. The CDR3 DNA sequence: TGTGCCAGCAGCTTACTGGGGGCCTCCTACGAGCAGTACTTC.

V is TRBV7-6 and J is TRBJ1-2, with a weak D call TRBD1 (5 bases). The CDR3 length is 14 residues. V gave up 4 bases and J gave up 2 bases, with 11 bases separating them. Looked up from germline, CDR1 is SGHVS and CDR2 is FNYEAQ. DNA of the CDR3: TGTGCCAGCAGCTCCCGGGGGGGGAACTATGGCTACACCTTC. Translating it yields CASSSRGGNYGYTF.

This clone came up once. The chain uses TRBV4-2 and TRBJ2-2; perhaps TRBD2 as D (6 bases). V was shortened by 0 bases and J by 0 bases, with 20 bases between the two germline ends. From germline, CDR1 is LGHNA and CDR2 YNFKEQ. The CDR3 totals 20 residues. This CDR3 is CASSQDTLGGSASNTGELFF. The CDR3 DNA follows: TGTGCCAGCAGCCAAGATACTTTGGGGGGATCCGCATCGAACACCGGGGAGCTGTTTTTT.

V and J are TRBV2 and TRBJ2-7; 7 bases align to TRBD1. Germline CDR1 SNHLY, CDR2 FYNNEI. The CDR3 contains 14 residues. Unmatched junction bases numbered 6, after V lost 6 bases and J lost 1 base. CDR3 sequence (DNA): TGTGCCAGCAGGTTTAACAGGGGTTCCTACGAGCAGTACTTC. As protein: CASRFNRGSYEQYF.

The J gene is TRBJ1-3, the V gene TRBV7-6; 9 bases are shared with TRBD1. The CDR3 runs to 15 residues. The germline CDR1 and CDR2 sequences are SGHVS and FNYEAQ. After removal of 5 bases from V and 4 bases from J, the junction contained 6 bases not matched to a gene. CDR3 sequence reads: CASSPRTGDGNTIYF. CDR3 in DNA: TGTGCCAGCAGCCCAAGGACAGGGGACGGAAACACCATATATTTT.

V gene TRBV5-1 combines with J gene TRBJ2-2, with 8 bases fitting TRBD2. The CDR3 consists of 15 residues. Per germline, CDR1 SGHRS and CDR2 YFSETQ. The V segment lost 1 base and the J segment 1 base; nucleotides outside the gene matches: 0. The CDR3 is CASSLTSGNTGELFF. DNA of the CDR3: TGCGCCAGCAGCTTGACTAGCGGGAACACCGGGGAGCTGTTTTTT.

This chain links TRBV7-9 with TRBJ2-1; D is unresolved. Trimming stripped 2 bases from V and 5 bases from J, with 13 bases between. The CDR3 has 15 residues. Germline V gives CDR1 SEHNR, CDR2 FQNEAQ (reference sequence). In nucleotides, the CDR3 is TGTGCCAGCAGCTTATCCGCGACATCGAACAATGAGCAGTTCTTC. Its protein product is CASSLSATSNNEQFF.

The CDR3 coding sequence is TGCAGCGTTGAGCACAGCTACGAGCAGTACTTC. It codes for CSVEHSYEQYF. This chain uses TRBV29-1 with TRBJ2-7, with no clear D. Trimming took off 3 bases at V and 3 bases at J, with 6 bases between the two ends. The CDR3 contains 11 residues. CDR1 is SQVTM and CDR2 is ANQGSEA in the germline V gene.

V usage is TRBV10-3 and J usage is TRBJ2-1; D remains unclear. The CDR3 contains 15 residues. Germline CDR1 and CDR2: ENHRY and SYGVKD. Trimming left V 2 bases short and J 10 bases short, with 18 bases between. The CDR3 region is CAISEARDSSGEQFF. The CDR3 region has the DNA TGTGCCATCAGTGAGGCAAGAGACTCTTCCGGCGAGCAGTTCTTC.

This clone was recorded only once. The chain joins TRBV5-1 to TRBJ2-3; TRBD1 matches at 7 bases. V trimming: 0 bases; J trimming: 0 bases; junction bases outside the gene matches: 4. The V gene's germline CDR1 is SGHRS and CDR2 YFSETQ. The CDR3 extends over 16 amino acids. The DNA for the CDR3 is TGCGCCAGCAGCTTGGTCTTGACAGGGAGCACAGATACGCAGTATTTT. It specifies CASSLVLTGSTDTQYF.

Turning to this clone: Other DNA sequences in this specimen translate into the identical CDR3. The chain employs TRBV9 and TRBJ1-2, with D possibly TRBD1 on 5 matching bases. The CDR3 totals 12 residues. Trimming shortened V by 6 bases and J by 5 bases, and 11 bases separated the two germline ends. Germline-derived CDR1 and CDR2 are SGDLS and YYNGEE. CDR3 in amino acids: CASTQGSYGYTF. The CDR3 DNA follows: TGTGCCAGCACCCAGGGTTCATATGGCTACACCTTC.

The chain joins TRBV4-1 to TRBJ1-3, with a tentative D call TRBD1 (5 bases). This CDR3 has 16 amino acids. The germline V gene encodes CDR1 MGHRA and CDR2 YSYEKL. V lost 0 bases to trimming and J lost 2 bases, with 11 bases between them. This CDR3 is CASSQDSGGTGNTIYF. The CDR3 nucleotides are TGCGCCAGCAGCCAAGATTCGGGGGGTACTGGAAACACCATATATTTT.

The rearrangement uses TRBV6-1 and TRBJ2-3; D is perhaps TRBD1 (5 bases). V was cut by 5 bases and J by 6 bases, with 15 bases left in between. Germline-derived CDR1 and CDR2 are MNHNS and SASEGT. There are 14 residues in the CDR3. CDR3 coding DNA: TGTGCCAGCAGTTGGGGCAGGGATGTTGATACGCAGTATTTT. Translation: CASSWGRDVDTQYF.

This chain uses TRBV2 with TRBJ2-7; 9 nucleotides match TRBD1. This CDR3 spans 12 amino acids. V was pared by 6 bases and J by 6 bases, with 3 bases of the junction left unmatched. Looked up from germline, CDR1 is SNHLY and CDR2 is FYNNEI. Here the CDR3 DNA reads TGTGCCAGCAGCTACAGGGGGCGCGAGCAGTACTTC. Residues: CASSYRGREQYF.

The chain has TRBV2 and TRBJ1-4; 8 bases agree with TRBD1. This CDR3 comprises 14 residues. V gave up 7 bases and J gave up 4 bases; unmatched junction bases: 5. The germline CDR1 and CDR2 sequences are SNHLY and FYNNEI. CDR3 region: CASILGQDNEKLFF. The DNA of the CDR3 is TGTGCCAGCATCCTGGGACAGGATAATGAAAAACTGTTTTTT.

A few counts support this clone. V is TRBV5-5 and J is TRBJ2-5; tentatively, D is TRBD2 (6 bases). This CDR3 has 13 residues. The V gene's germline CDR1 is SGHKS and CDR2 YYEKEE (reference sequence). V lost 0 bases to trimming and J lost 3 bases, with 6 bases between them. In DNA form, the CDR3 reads TGTGCCAGCAGCTTGGGGGGGGAAGAGACCCAGTACTTC. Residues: CASSLGGEETQYF.